Presented here are 25 T cell receptor beta chains from one specimen sequenced in a study of cytomegalovirus exposure and HLA in healthy donors (dated 2017 in TCRdb). The library came from the immunoSEQ multiplex PCR assay. A mixture of 60 forward primers for TCR Vbeta segments and 13 reverse primers for TCR Jbeta segments was used in the multiplex PCR. TCRdb provides this immuneACCESS table in a form limited to in-frame rearrangements. Some clones are lacking; in checked studies, under half of them reflect an unresolved V gene, and why the rest are absent is not known. The sample table lists about 150,000 clones, about 80% of them with a count of one. Almost 7% of the sample rests with the top ten. The sequenced material came from PBMCs. The receptors originated from a man aged 25 to 45 in good health and CMV-seropositive.

V is TRBV4-1 and J is TRBJ2-5; TRBD1 is a possible D gene (5 bases). The CDR3 totals 14 residues. Germline V gene sequence: CDR1 MGHRA, CDR2 YSYEKL. Trimming stripped 5 bases from V and 2 bases from J, with 12 bases between. As DNA, the CDR3 is TGCGCCAGCAGCGTACAGGAGTTACAAGAGACCCAGTACTTC. The encoded protein is CASSVQELQETQYF.

The chain joins TRBV4-1 to TRBJ1-4; 7 bases are shared with TRBD1. CDR1 is MGHRA and CDR2 is YSYEKL in the germline V gene. V lost 0 bases to trimming and J lost 9 bases; unmatched junction nucleotides: 7. The CDR3 runs to 15 residues. The CDR3 DNA reads TGCGCCAGCAGCCAAGAGGAGGCCAGGGGGAAAAAACTGTTTTTT. Translation: CASSQEEARGKKLFF.

J is TRBJ2-5 and V is TRBV15; TRBD2 agrees at 7 bases. The better agreement between TRBJ2-7 and the DNA end casts doubt on the J call. Germline CDR1 LNHNV, CDR2 YYDKDF (reference sequence). The CDR3 spans 16 residues. The CDR3 loop is CATSRDLGRRDYEQYF. CDR3 sequence (DNA): TGTGCCACCAGCAGAGATCTCGGGAGGAGGGACTACGAGCAGTACTTC.

The J gene is TRBJ2-4, the V gene TRBV2; 8 bases line up with TRBD2. The V segment lost 4 bases and the J segment 0 bases; nucleotides outside the gene matches: 8. The CDR3 totals 17 residues. The germline CDR1 and CDR2 sequences are SNHLY and FYNNEI. CDR3 DNA sequence: TGTGCCAGCAGTGTTCGGGAGGGTGGACAAGCCAAAAACATTCAGTACTTC. Residues: CASSVREGGQAKNIQYF.

The chain links TRBV6-1 to TRBJ1-1; TRBD1 aligns across 8 bases. Per the germline V gene, CDR1 is MNHNS and CDR2 is SASEGT. CDR3 length: 16 residues. With V trimmed by 3 bases and J by 1 base, 7 bases remained unmatched. CDR3: CASSEVLGQGNTEAFF. CDR3 bases: TGTGCCAGCAGTGAGGTGTTAGGACAGGGGAACACTGAAGCTTTCTTT.

The V and J genes are TRBV6-4 and TRBJ2-7; 8 bases map to TRBD2. Germline CDR1 reads MRHNA; CDR2 reads SNTAGT. V shed 0 bases and J 2 bases; nucleotides not matched to a gene: 9. The CDR3 length is 17 residues. In DNA, the CDR3 is TGTGCCAGCAGTGACTCGACGCGGGGGGCGGGGGCCTACGAGCAGTACTTC. Amino acid sequence: CASSDSTRGAGAYEQYF.

The gene calls are TRBV10-1 and TRBJ2-1, with TRBD1 matching over 9 bases. The V and J ends lost 5 bases and 4 bases, in that order; junction bases with no gene match: 6. Germline V lookup: CDR1 WNHNN, CDR2 SYGVQD (reference sequence). The CDR3 is 15 amino acids. Written as DNA, the CDR3 is TGCGCCAGCAGTCCGACAGGGGGGGATTACAATGAGCAGTTCTTC. Translation: CASSPTGGDYNEQFF.

V and J are TRBV10-3 and TRBJ2-1, with 12 bases lining up with TRBD2. Germline values: CDR1 ENHRY, CDR2 SYGVKD. CDR3 length equals 18 residues. The J segment lost 1 base and the V segment lost 3 bases, leaving 7 bases of the junction unmatched. The CDR3: CAISEPSGGDPSYNEQFF. CDR3 bases: TGTGCCATCAGTGAACCTAGCGGGGGGGACCCGTCCTACAATGAGCAGTTCTTC.

V and J are TRBV7-9 and TRBJ2-3; D gene ambiguous. Looked up from germline, CDR1 is SEHNR and CDR2 is FQNEAQ (reference sequence). The CDR3 covers 15 residues. Trimming pared 5 bases from V and 1 base from J, leaving 13 bases between. The DNA for the CDR3 is TGTGCCAGCAGCCTACCCTCGACTGGCACAGATACGCAGTATTTT. It translates to CASSLPSTGTDTQYF.

The J gene is TRBJ2-7, the V gene TRBV5-1, with 12 positions matching TRBD1. The trim removed 4 bases at V and 6 bases at J, leaving 5 bases unmatched. Germline V gene lookup returns CDR1 SGHRS and CDR2 YFSETQ. CDR3 size: 14 residues. The CDR3 here is CASSLGQGAFEQYF. In DNA form, the CDR3 reads TGCGCCAGCAGCCTGGGACAGGGGGCGTTCGAGCAGTACTTC.

The chain employs TRBV10-1 and TRBJ1-2; weak D call: TRBD1 (6 bases). The CDR3 has 13 residues. Germline V CDR1 and CDR2: WNHNN, SYGVQD (reference sequence). V lost 5 bases and J 2 bases, leaving 9 bases between the germline ends. The CDR3 DNA reads as TGCGCCAGCAGTCTCGACAGGAACTATGGCTACACCTTC. This sequence encodes CASSLDRNYGYTF.

This clone was counted a single time. The rearrangement uses TRBV25-1 and TRBJ2-4, with TRBD1 matching 12 bases. V dropped 3 bases and J dropped 0; count of bases not matched to a gene: 6. The CDR3 runs to 18 residues. The germline CDR1 and CDR2 sequences are MGHDK and SYGVNS. In DNA, the CDR3 is TGTGCCAGCAGTGATGGGACAGGGGGCCGCTTAGCCAAAAACATTCAGTACTTC. Translation: CASSDGTGGRLAKNIQYF.

This clone was detected only once. The chain carries TRBV12-5 and TRBJ1-5, with a weak D call TRBD1 (5 bases). Germline assignment: CDR1 LGHNT and CDR2 FRNRAP. V shed 7 bases and J shed 1 base, with 17 bases lying between them. This CDR3 spans 16 amino acids. The CDR3, as DNA: TGTGCTAGTGCCCCCGGGGCAGGGAGGAGCAATCAGCCCCAGCATTTT. This sequence encodes CASAPGAGRSNQPQHF.

This clone has only one observation. The genes are TRBV6-5 and TRBJ2-5; the D gene is possibly TRBD2 (6 bases). V lost 5 bases and J lost 1, with 8 bases in between. The CDR3 covers 13 residues. In germline, CDR1 is MNHEY, CDR2 SVGAGI. CDR3 nucleotides: TGTGCCAGCAGTCGGGACTTCCAAGAGACCCAGTACTTC. Its translation: CASSRDFQETQYF.

The CDR3 reads CASSRTSVQETQYF. The CDR3 DNA sequence: TGCGCCAGCAGCAGGACATCGGTCCAAGAGACCCAGTACTTC. The chain recombines TRBV5-1 with TRBJ2-5; D may be TRBD1 (5 bases). The V gene's germline CDR1 is SGHRS and CDR2 YFSETQ. This CDR3 has 14 amino acids. V shed 4 bases and J shed 1 base, with 11 bases lying between them.

The gene calls are TRBV6-1 and TRBJ1-1; 9 bases map to TRBD1. Germline CDR1 MNHNS, CDR2 SASEGT. The CDR3 runs 14 residues. V shed 0 bases, J shed 10 bases, and the junction held 6 bases outside the gene matches. CDR3 bases: TGTGCCAGCAGTGAAGCAGGGACAGGGTTCGGAGCTTTCTTT. Amino acids: CASSEAGTGFGAFF.

V usage is TRBV11-2 and J usage is TRBJ2-7, with D tentatively TRBD1 (5 bases). In germline, CDR1 is SGHAT, CDR2 FQNNGV. The CDR3 runs to 11 residues. Deletions cut 5 bases from V and 6 bases from J, with 8 bases between. The CDR3 bases are TGTGCCAGCAGCCAAGGGGTCGAGCAGTACTTC. This translates into CASSQGVEQYF.

The rearrangement links TRBV6-1 to TRBJ2-7, with 11 positions matching TRBD2. The V and J ends lost 2 bases and 4 bases, in that order; junction bases with no gene match: 1. This CDR3 is 14 amino acids long. CDR1 and CDR2 (germline): MNHNS, SASEGT. The CDR3 region has the DNA TGTGCCAGCAGTGAAACTAGCGGGAGTTACGAGCAGTACTTC. It translates to CASSETSGSYEQYF.

The CDR3 loop reads CATSSRAGHTDTQYF. The DNA of the CDR3 is TGTGCCACCAGCAGTAGAGCGGGACACACAGATACGCAGTATTTT. The chain couples TRBV15 to TRBJ2-3, with a weak D call TRBD2 (7 bases). The CDR3 runs to 15 residues. The germline CDR1 and CDR2 sequences are LNHNV and YYDKDF (reference sequence). Between the trimmed V and J ends, which lost 3 bases and 2 bases, there was a span of 12 bases. Filled out from reference TRBV15 and TRBJ2-3, the complete variable domain reads DAMVIQNPRYQVTQFGKPVTLSCSQTLNHNVMYWYQQKSSQAPKLLFHYYDKDFNNEADTPDNFQSRRPNTSFCFLDIRSPGLGDTAMYLCATSSRAGHTDTQYFGPGTRLTVL.

The J gene is TRBJ1-1, the V gene TRBV25-1, with D perhaps matching TRBD1 (5 bases). The germline CDR1 and CDR2 sequences are MGHDK and SYGVNS. V gave up 6 bases and J gave up 7 bases, with 12 bases separating them. The CDR3 covers 12 residues. CDR3 sequence: CASRKGDSEAFF. The CDR3 coding sequence is TGTGCCAGCAGGAAAGGGGATAGTGAAGCTTTCTTT.

The gene calls are TRBV4-3 and TRBJ1-1, with a tentative D call TRBD1 (5 bases). CDR1 is LGHNA and CDR2 is YSLEER in the germline V gene. The ends were cut back, 0 bases at V and 4 bases at J, with 12 bases in the middle. The CDR3 runs 15 residues. In DNA form, the CDR3 reads TGCGCCAGCAGCCAAGATCAGGGATCAGGCACTGAAGCTTTCTTT. Translated, it gives CASSQDQGSGTEAFF.

The CDR3 region is CAWRGGREGPSGELFF. The CDR3 bases are TGTGCCTGGAGAGGTGGGCGGGAGGGCCCTTCCGGGGAGCTGTTTTTT. V and J are TRBV30 and TRBJ2-2; TRBD2 matches 9 bases. V lost 3 bases and J lost 6; bases outside the gene matches: 11. CDR1 is GTSNPN, CDR2 SVGIG, per germline (reference sequence). The length of the CDR3 is 16 residues.

The chain combines TRBV7-2 with TRBJ2-5; 10 bases map to TRBD2. The CDR3 consists of 15 residues. Germline assignment: CDR1 SGHTA and CDR2 FQGNSA. V lost 4 bases and J lost 2; bases outside the gene matches: 4. This CDR3 reads CASSSKRGGQETQYF. CDR3 bases: TGTGCCAGCAGCTCCAAGCGGGGGGGTCAAGAGACCCAGTACTTC. The full variable domain, rest sourced from reference TRBV7-2 and TRBJ2-5, is GAGVSQSPSNKVTEKGKDVELRCDPISGHTALYWYRQSLGQGLEFLIYFQGNSAPDKSGLPSDRFSAERTGGSVSTLTIQRTQQEDSAVYLCASSSKRGGQETQYFGPGTRLLVL.

The V and J genes are TRBV5-6 and TRBJ2-1, with D maybe TRBD2 (6 bases). Trimming took 1 base from V and 4 from J, leaving 15 bases between them. CDR1 is SGHDT, CDR2 YYEEEE, per germline. CDR3 length equals 16 residues. The CDR3 here is CASSLFISGQYNEQFF. The CDR3 DNA is TGTGCCAGCAGCTTGTTCATTAGCGGCCAGTACAATGAGCAGTTCTTC.

This rearrangement joins TRBV10-1 to TRBJ2-7; the match to TRBD2 covers 7 bases. V gave up 4 bases and J gave up 3 bases; unmatched junction bases: 9. Germline V gene sequence: CDR1 WNHNN, CDR2 SYGVQD (reference sequence). This CDR3 comprises 15 residues. The CDR3 sequence is CASSGRLADHYEQYF. Written as DNA, the CDR3 is TGCGCCAGCAGTGGACGACTAGCAGACCACTACGAGCAGTACTTC.